This TCR beta chain is from a study of cytomegalovirus exposure and HLA in healthy donors. Overall study context: Assignment to the Caucasian-associated ancestry cluster applied to roughly 80% of the approximately 370 genotyped donors.

The PCR ran on 60 Vbeta and 13 Jbeta primers. This table comes from immunoSEQ multiplex PCR, and its TCRdb copy is limited to in-frame clones, with some not included. The table lists roughly 100,000 clones, 9.4% of them singletons. With 0 bases clipped from V and 6 bases from J, the junction kept 7 bases outside the gene matches. Germline CDR1 is LGHNA and CDR2 is YSLEER. This CDR3 contains 16 residues. The material sequenced was PBMCs. The sequence derives from a man aged 50-60 years in good health and CMV-seropositive. This chain uses TRBV4-3 with TRBJ1-5, with 8 bases fitting TRBD1. CDR3: CASSQDAGGAGQPQHF. For the CDR3, the DNA is TGCGCCAGCAGCCAAGACGCAGGGGGCGCCGGTCAGCCCCAGCATTTT.